Listed here are 5 T cell receptor beta chains from one sample, sequenced in a study of pediatric ulcerative colitis. The table came from immunoSEQ multiplex PCR; TCRdb's copy has only in-frame clones and leaves some out. The data contain 10,000 to 13,000 clones, approximately 80% of them seen just once; the ten biggest clones take up about 3.9%. During colonoscopy, one to two rectal pinch biopsies were collected. Sequencing was performed on gut tissue. The receptors derive from a girl aged 5-17 years who was a control in a study of pediatric ulcerative colitis.

This clone has only one observation. The rearrangement joins TRBV10-1 to TRBJ2-2, with 8 nucleotides matching TRBD1. The CDR3 spans 13 residues. J lost 6 bases, V lost 10 bases, and 7 bases had no gene match. In germline, CDR1 is WNHNN, CDR2 SYGVQD (reference sequence). The CDR3 here is CATRQGSSGELFF. The CDR3 bases are TGCGCCACCCGACAGGGGAGCTCCGGGGAGCTGTTTTTT.

As to this clone: The junction departs from the called germline gene at one end, perhaps through a read error. Other DNA sequences from this sample encode an identical CDR3 as well. This rearrangement joins TRBV7-9 to TRBJ1-5; the D gene is possibly TRBD1 (5 bases). The germline gives CDR1 SEHNR, CDR2 FQNEAQ (reference sequence). The CDR3 is made up of 14 amino acids. The CDR3 DNA follows: TGTGCCAGCAGCCGGGGCGGCGGCAACCAGCCCCAGCATTTT. Translating gives CASSRGGGNQPQHF.

The genes are TRBV29-1 and TRBJ1-1; maybe TRBD1 (5 bases). CDR1 and CDR2 from the germline V gene are SQVTM and ANQGSEA. V was clipped by 6 bases and J by 3 bases, with 8 bases between them. CDR3 size: 11 residues. For the CDR3, the DNA is TGCAGCGTCAGGGTTTACACTGAAGCTTTCTTT. It specifies CSVRVYTEAFF.

The rearrangement links TRBV7-2 to TRBJ1-5; weak D call: TRBD1 (6 bases). The CDR3 runs 16 residues. Trimming left V 2 bases short and J 6 bases short, with 17 bases between. CDR1 SGHTA and CDR2 FQGNSA come from the germline V gene. The CDR3 region is CASSLIGGGAGQPQHF. As DNA, the CDR3 is TGTGCCAGCAGCTTAATCGGCGGGGGCGCAGGTCAGCCCCAGCATTTT.

This clone was picked up one time. The J gene is TRBJ2-7, the V gene TRBV28; 9 nucleotides agree with TRBD1. The CDR3 loop spans 15 amino acids. Germline assignment: CDR1 MDHEN and CDR2 SYDVKM. After removal of 0 bases from V and 2 bases from J, the junction contained 2 bases not matched to a gene. The CDR3: CASSLWGQGAYEQYF. CDR3 coding DNA: TGTGCCAGCAGTTTATGGGGACAGGGAGCCTACGAGCAGTACTTC.